The 8 T cell receptor beta chains given below trace back to one sample, sequenced in a study of PD-L1 blockade in urothelial cancer (dated by TCRdb to 2016 to 2017). Receptor amplification or capture employed the immunoSEQ multiplex PCR assay. The table was pulled from immuneACCESS by TCRdb, which kept in-frame rearrangements only. Such tables lose some clones; where checked, under half of the loss comes from unresolved V genes, and the rest has no known cause. The sample has about 39,000 clones on record, around nine tenths of them singletons. The ten largest clones take up roughly 2.1% of the sample. Sequencing used PBMCs, obtained around atezolizumab (anti-PD-L1) treatment. The origin of the receptors is a man in his 60s with urothelial cancer.

The chain recombines TRBV9 with TRBJ2-1, with 9 nucleotides matching TRBD2. J gave up 3 bases and V 5 bases, and 9 bases lay outside the gene matches. CDR1 and CDR2 (germline): SGDLS, YYNGEE. This CDR3 contains 16 residues. CDR3 residues: CASSHPLAGDYNEQFF. The CDR3 coding sequence is TGTGCCAGCAGTCATCCCTTAGCGGGAGACTACAATGAGCAGTTCTTC.

The chain recombines TRBV4-1 with TRBJ1-6; no definite D call. V lost 4 bases and J lost 5, with 24 bases in between. CDR3 length equals 19 residues. Per germline, CDR1 MGHRA and CDR2 YSYEKL. CDR3 amino acids: CASSPPSGGVPQNNSPLHF. DNA of the CDR3: TGCGCCAGCAGCCCCCCCTCCGGCGGGGTGCCCCAGAATAATTCACCCCTCCACTTT.

This clone showed up just once. The chain recombines TRBV19 with TRBJ2-2; D remains unclear. The CDR3 is made up of 14 amino acids. In germline, CDR1 is LNHDA, CDR2 SQIVND (reference sequence). Trimming removed 7 bases at V and 3 bases at J, with 12 bases between. The CDR3 DNA is TGTGCCAGTACTCACAGCCCGGACACCGGGGAGCTGTTTTTT. This codes for CASTHSPDTGELFF.

The chain uses TRBV19 and TRBJ2-3; maybe TRBD1 (6 bases). V dropped 3 bases and J dropped 3 bases, with 13 bases sitting between them. In germline, CDR1 is LNHDA, CDR2 SQIVND (reference sequence). The CDR3 extends over 15 amino acids. The CDR3 nucleotides are TGTGCCAGTAGTATCAACAGGGAATGGACAGATACGCAGTATTTT. Translated, it gives CASSINREWTDTQYF.

V and J are TRBV6-4 and TRBJ1-2; D not certain. V was trimmed by 0 bases and J by 0 bases, leaving 20 bases between them. The CDR3 consists of 19 residues. From germline, CDR1 is MRHNA and CDR2 SNTAGT. The CDR3 DNA reads as TGTGCCAGCAGTGACTCTGGGCAGGCTACGCCCCCCCCTAACTATGGCTACACCTTC. This encodes CASSDSGQATPPPNYGYTF.

The chain is built from TRBV19 and TRBJ2-3; weak D call: TRBD1 (7 bases). Germline CDR1 is LNHDA and CDR2 is SQIVND (reference sequence). V gave up 3 bases and J gave up 7 bases, with 11 bases separating them. The CDR3 consists of 13 residues. CDR3 nucleotides: TGTGCCAGTAGTATGGAGGGGGCCTATACGCAGTATTTT. Its translation is CASSMEGAYTQYF.

The chain recombines TRBV7-2 with TRBJ1-5; 9 nucleotides align to TRBD1. The CDR3 has 15 amino acids. The germline CDR1 and CDR2 sequences are SGHTA and FQGNSA. The trim removed 5 bases at V and 7 bases at J, leaving 9 bases unmatched. The CDR3 sequence: CASSTRTGEGQPQHF. The CDR3 region has the DNA TGTGCCAGCAGCACAAGGACAGGGGAGGGCCAGCCCCAGCATTTT.

The CDR3 DNA is TGTGCCAGCAATAGGGGGCTGACTAATGAAAAACTGTTTTTT. This encodes CASNRGLTNEKLFF. The gene calls are TRBV19 and TRBJ1-4, with 7 positions matching TRBD1. V lost 9 bases to trimming and J lost 2 bases; unmatched junction nucleotides: 6. Germline CDR1 reads LNHDA; CDR2 reads SQIVND (reference sequence). The CDR3 totals 14 residues.